This T cell receptor (beta chain) was sequenced in a study of cytomegalovirus exposure and HLA in healthy donors. Points on this clone: The antigen is not known.

PCR amplification relied on 60 Vbeta primers (plus 13 Jbeta primers). Generated by immunoSEQ multiplex PCR, the TCRdb table keeps only in-frame clones and is missing some. The sample totals 200,000 to 250,000 clones. General study findings and limits: In a later analysis, a missense DCLRE1C variant was linked to TCR beta V- and J-gene trimming. Accounts indicate the classifier identified cytomegalovirus status with strong specificity and sensitivity. The study labeled 164 TCR beta chains cytomegalovirus-associated. HLA alleles were associated with 15,000 to 20,000 TCR beta sequences in a later analysis at 0.05 false discovery rate.

The CDR3 has 17 amino acids. Germline assignment: CDR1 SGHTA and CDR2 FQGNSA. V gave up 1 base and J gave up 5 bases; unmatched junction bases: 13. The sequencing input was PBMCs. The source of this sequence is a girl aged 2 to 10 in good health and CMV-seropositive. V is TRBV7-2 and J is TRBJ2-5; TRBD2 aligns across 7 bases. CDR3 in DNA: TGTGCCAGCAGCTTAGAGGCTCGGGGGGAACCAAGGGAGACCCAGTACTTC. It is translated as CASSLEARGEPRETQYF.